The rows below give T cell receptor beta chains drawn from one sample of a study of early T cells in non-severe SARS-CoV-2 infection. Using its own MiXCR run on the 5' RACE reads, TCRdb lists one record per CDR3 protein. The table includes some 83,000 distinct CDR3 sequences, 10% detected once. The input for sequencing was whole blood, taken at baseline. Every receptor here comes from an adult who was a healthcare worker with PCR-confirmed SARS-CoV-2 infection or an uninfected control (not recorded which). The CDR3 runs from the conserved cysteine through the conserved F or W. The D gene is left open where the match is weak. Clone size, where shown, is once, few, many, or a class for clones that have expanded.

D gene	V gene	clone size	J gene	CDR3 DNA	CDR3 protein
NA	TRBV12-3/TRBV12-4	NA	TRBJ2-1	TGTGCCAGCAGTTCAGACGGCTATTCTCGGTTCTTC	CASSSDGYSRFF
TRBD1	TRBV19	many	TRBJ1-5	TGTGCCAGTAGTATCCGGACAGGAAGCAATCAGCCCCAGCATTTT	CASSIRTGSNQPQHF
NA	TRBV12-3/TRBV12-4	many	TRBJ2-1	TGTGCCAGCAGCCTAGGAGCTCGATTTGAGCAGTTCTTC	CASSLGARFEQFF
TRBD2	TRBV11-2	many	TRBJ2-1	TGTGCCAGCAGCCCCGGGACTAGCGGGAGGTATGAGCAGTTCTTC	CASSPGTSGRYEQFF
NA	TRBV12-3/TRBV12-4	few	TRBJ2-7	TGTGCCAGCAGCCCGAGGGAGACTCCTCCCTACGAGCAGTACTTC	CASSPRETPPYEQYF
NA	TRBV4-2	many	TRBJ1-2	TGTGCCAGCAGCAAGGAAGGGGGAGATGGCTATGGCTACACCTTC	CASSKEGGDGYGYTF
NA	TRBV27	many	TRBJ2-1	TGTGCCAGCAGTCCCCCCCCGGGATACTCCTACAATGAGCAGTTCTTC	CASSPPPGYSYNEQFF
NA	TRBV7-9	few	TRBJ2-7	TGTGCCAGCAGCTTAGAGCTCAGGGCCGAGCAGTACTTC	CASSLELRAEQYF
NA	TRBV12-3/TRBV12-4	few	TRBJ2-7	TGTGCCAGCAGACTGGGCCTTTACGAGCAGTACTTC	CASRLGLYEQYF
TRBD2	TRBV19	many	TRBJ2-3	TGTGCCAGTAGTAGGAGTGAACTAGCGGGAGCAGATACGCAGTATTTT	CASSRSELAGADTQYF
NA	TRBV5-4	NA	TRBJ2-7	TGTGCCAGCAGCTTCGAGAACGGCGAGCAGTACTTC	CASSFENGEQYF
NA	TRBV10-3	NA	TRBJ1-5	TGTGCCATCAGTGGACAGGACAATCAGCCCCAGCATTTT	CAISGQDNQPQHF
NA	TRBV7-3	few	TRBJ2-7	TGTGCCAGCAGCTTAACGGGAAAGGGCGACTACGAGCAGTACTTC	CASSLTGKGDYEQYF
TRBD1	TRBV4-1	many	TRBJ1-5	TGCGCCAGCAGCCCATCCGAACAGGGGGCGCAGGCTCAGCCCCAGCATTTT	CASSPSEQGAQAQPQHF
NA	TRBV2	once	TRBJ2-7	TGTGCCAGCAGTGCGACGGAGCTCAGCTCCTACGAGCAGTACTTC	CASSATELSSYEQYF
NA	TRBV9	few	TRBJ2-3	TGTGCCAGCAGCGTAGGATCGGGCAGGAGAACAGATACGCAGTATTTT	CASSVGSGRRTDTQYF
NA	TRBV7-9	few	TRBJ2-7	TGTGCCAGCAGCTTAACTAGCAGCTACGAGCAGTACTTC	CASSLTSSYEQYF
TRBD2	TRBV10-3	many	TRBJ2-3	TGTGCCATCAGTGGGGCGGGACTAGGGATGGAAGATACGCAGTATTTT	CAISGAGLGMEDTQYF
TRBD1	TRBV6-1	NA	TRBJ2-3	TGTGCCAGCAGTGACGGTGAGGACAGGTGGACAGATACGCAGTATTTT	CASSDGEDRWTDTQYF
TRBD2	TRBV5-6	NA	TRBJ2-1	TGTGCCAGCAGCTTAGGGACTAGCGGGGTTGAGCAGTTCTTC	CASSLGTSGVEQFF
TRBD2	TRBV7-3	many	TRBJ2-2	TGTGCCAGCAGTTTCCTAGCGGGAGTTCCCGGGGAGCTGTTTTTT	CASSFLAGVPGELFF
NA	TRBV20-1	NA	TRBJ1-4	TGCAGTGCTATTTTTGCAACTAATGAAAAACTGTTTTTT	CSAIFATNEKLFF
TRBD1	TRBV5-1	few	TRBJ1-2	TGCGCCAGCAGCCAGGGGGCCCTCTCACCTTATGGCTACACCTTC	CASSQGALSPYGYTF
NA	TRBV25-1	many	TRBJ2-6	TGTGCCAGCACCCCGTCCGGGGCCAACGTCCTGACTTTC	CASTPSGANVLTF
TRBD2	TRBV3-1	few	TRBJ2-7	TGTGCCAGCAGTCCGGGACTAGCGGGACCTCGTAGAGGCGAGCAGTACTTC	CASSPGLAGPRRGEQYF
TRBD1	TRBV5-1	many	TRBJ1-6	TGCGCCAGCAGCAAACTAACAGGGGAGAATTCACCCCTCCACTTT	CASSKLTGENSPLHF
NA	TRBV7-8	NA	TRBJ2-6	TGTGCCAGCAGCCAAGCCGCGGACCGAGGCTCTGGGGCCAACGTCCTGACTTTC	CASSQAADRGSGANVLTF
TRBD2	TRBV2	many	TRBJ2-3	TGTGCCAGCAGTCCTCTGACTAGCGGGGGGACGGATACGCAGTATTTT	CASSPLTSGGTDTQYF
TRBD2	TRBV28	NA	TRBJ2-7	TGTGCCAGCACCCGTCGCGGGCTAGCGGTTACCTACGAGCAGTACTTC	CASTRRGLAVTYEQYF
NA	TRBV12-3/TRBV12-4	few	TRBJ2-4	TGTGCCAGCAGTCCCCGGGCGAGAGGGTTAGCCAAAAACATTCAGTACTTC	CASSPRARGLAKNIQYF
TRBD1	TRBV12-3/TRBV12-4	few	TRBJ2-2	TGTGCCAGCAGTAATTACAGGGGCTCCGGGGAGCTGTTTTTT	CASSNYRGSGELFF
NA	TRBV19	many	TRBJ2-7	TGTGCCAGTAGTATAGAGTCCTACGAGCAGTACTTC	CASSIESYEQYF
TRBD1	TRBV10-2	few	TRBJ1-1	TGCGCCACCCAAACAGGGGCGCTTTCTGAAGCTTTCTTT	CATQTGALSEAFF
TRBD2	TRBV20-1	few	TRBJ2-1	TGCAGTGCTAGAGCTGCCGGGCTAGCGGGAACGGGTGAGCAGTTCTTC	CSARAAGLAGTGEQFF
TRBD2	TRBV13	many	TRBJ2-7	TGTGCCAGCAGCTTACTGGGGTCCGGGGGGGAGCAGTACTTC	CASSLLGSGGEQYF
NA	TRBV28	NA	TRBJ1-1	TGTGCCAGCAGCTTTCAGTGGGGCACGATGAACACTGAAGCTTTCTTT	CASSFQWGTMNTEAFF
NA	TRBV20-1	NA	TRBJ1-2	TGCAGTGCTCCCCGGACTGAGAAAGATGGCTACACCTTC	CSAPRTEKDGYTF
TRBD1	TRBV9	NA	TRBJ1-2	TGTGCCAGCAGCACTCCCCGGACAGGGGAGGTCTATGGCTACACCTTC	CASSTPRTGEVYGYTF
NA	TRBV20-1	NA	TRBJ2-3	TGCAGTGCTAAAATGGGGACTTACACAGATACGCAGTATTTT	CSAKMGTYTDTQYF
NA	TRBV6-2/TRBV6-3	many	TRBJ2-7	TGTGCCAGCAGCCCTAGGCGCTACGAGCAGTACTTC	CASSPRRYEQYF
NA	TRBV20-1	few	TRBJ2-7	TGCAGTGCGGACGGGCGCACCTACGAGCAGTACTTC	CSADGRTYEQYF
NA	TRBV7-8	NA	TRBJ1-4	TGTGCCAGCAGCTTAGGAACAGGAAGTGAAAAACTGTTTTTT	CASSLGTGSEKLFF
TRBD2	TRBV7-9	many	TRBJ2-5	TGTGCCAGCAGCCGAACTAGCGGACTACAAGAGACCCAGTACTTC	CASSRTSGLQETQYF
NA	TRBV4-1	NA	TRBJ1-5	TGCGCCAGCAGCCAATGGGACCGTGAGGACCAGCCCCAGCATTTT	CASSQWDREDQPQHF
NA	TRBV15	NA	TRBJ1-4	TGTGCCACCAGCAGAGAAGTAGGAGGACTGTTTTTT	CATSREVGGLFF
NA	TRBV20-1	many	TRBJ1-1	TGCAGTGCCCGGGCGGGGGGAAAGGTTGAAGCTTTCTTT	CSARAGGKVEAFF
NA	TRBV20-1	few	TRBJ2-1	TGCAGTGCTAGGGGTAGCGGAGGCTCCTACAATGAGCAGTTCTTC	CSARGSGGSYNEQFF
NA	TRBV20-1	NA	TRBJ2-3	TGCAGTGCTAGTCCCTTATCTAGTAGGGCAGATACGCAGTATTTT	CSASPLSSRADTQYF